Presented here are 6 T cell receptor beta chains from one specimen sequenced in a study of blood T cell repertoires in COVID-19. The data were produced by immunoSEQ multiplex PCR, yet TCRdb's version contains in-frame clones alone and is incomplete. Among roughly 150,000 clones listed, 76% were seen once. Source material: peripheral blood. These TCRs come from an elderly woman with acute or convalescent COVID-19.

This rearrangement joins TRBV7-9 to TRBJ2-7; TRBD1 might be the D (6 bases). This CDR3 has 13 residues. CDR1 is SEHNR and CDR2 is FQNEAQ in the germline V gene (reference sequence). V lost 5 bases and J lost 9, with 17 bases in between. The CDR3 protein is CASSQNQGLGQYF. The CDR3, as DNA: TGTGCCAGCAGCCAAAACCAGGGGTTGGGGCAGTACTTC. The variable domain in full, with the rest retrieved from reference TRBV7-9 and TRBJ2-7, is DTGVSQNPRHKITKRGQNVTFRCDPISEHNRLYWYRQTLGQGPEFLTYFQNEAQLEKSRLLSDRFSAERPKGSFSTLEIQRTEQGDSAMYLCASSQNQGLGQYFGPGTRLTVT.

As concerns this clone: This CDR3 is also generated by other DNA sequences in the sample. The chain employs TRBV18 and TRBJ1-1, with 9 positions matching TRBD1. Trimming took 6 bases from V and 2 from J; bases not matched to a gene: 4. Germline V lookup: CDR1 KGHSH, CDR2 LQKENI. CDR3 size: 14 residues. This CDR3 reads CASSPGQGNTEAFF. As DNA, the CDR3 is TGTGCCAGCTCGCCGGGACAGGGAAACACTGAAGCTTTCTTT.

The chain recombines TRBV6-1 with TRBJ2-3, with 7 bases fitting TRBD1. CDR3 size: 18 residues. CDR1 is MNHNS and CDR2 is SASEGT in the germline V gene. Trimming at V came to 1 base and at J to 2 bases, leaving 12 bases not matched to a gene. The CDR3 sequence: CASSEGIGTAWVTDTQYF. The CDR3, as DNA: TGTGCCAGCAGTGAAGGTATCGGGACAGCGTGGGTCACAGATACGCAGTATTTT.

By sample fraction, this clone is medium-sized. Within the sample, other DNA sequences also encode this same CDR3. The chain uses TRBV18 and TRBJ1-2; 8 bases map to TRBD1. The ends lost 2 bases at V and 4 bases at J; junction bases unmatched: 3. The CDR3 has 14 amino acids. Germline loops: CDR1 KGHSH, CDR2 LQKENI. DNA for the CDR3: TGTGCCAGCTCACCAGGACAGGGCCTCTATGGCTACACCTTC. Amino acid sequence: CASSPGQGLYGYTF. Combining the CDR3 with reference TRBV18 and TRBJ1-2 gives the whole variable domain NAGVMQNPRHLVRRRGQEARLRCSPMKGHSHVYWYRQLPEEGLKFMVYLQKENIIDESGMPKERFSAEFPKEGPSILRIQQVVRGDSAAYFCASSPGQGLYGYTFGSGTRLTVV.

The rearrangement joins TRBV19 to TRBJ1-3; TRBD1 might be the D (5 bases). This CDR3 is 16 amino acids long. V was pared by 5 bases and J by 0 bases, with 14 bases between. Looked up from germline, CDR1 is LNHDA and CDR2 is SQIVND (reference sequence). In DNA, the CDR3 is TGTGCCAGTAGTCGGCGGGACGAAGGCTCTGGAAACACCATATATTTT. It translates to CASSRRDEGSGNTIYF.

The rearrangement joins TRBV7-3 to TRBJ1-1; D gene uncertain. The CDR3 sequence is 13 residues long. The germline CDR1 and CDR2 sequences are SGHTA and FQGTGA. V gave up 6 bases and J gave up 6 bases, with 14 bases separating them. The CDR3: CASRFNREAEAFF. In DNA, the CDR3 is TGTGCCAGCAGATTTAATAGGGAGGCTGAAGCTTTCTTT. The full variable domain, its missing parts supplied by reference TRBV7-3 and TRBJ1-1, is GAGVSQTPSNKVTEKGKYVELRCDPISGHTALYWYRQSLGQGPEFLIYFQGTGAADDSGLPNDRFFAVRPEGSVSTLKIQRTERGDSAVYLCASRFNREAEAFFGQGTRLTVV.